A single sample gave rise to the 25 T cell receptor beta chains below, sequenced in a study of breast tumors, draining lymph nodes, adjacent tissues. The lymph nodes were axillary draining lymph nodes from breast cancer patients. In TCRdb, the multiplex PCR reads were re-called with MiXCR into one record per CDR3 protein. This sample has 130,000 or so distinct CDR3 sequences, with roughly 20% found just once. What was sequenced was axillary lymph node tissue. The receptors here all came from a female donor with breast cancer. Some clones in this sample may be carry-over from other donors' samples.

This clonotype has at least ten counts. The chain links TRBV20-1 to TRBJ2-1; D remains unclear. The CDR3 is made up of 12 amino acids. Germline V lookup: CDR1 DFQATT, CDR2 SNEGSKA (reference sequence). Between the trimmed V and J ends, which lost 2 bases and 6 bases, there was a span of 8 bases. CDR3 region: CSARTTGNEQFF. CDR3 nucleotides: TGCAGTGCTAGAACGACGGGCAATGAGCAGTTCTTC.

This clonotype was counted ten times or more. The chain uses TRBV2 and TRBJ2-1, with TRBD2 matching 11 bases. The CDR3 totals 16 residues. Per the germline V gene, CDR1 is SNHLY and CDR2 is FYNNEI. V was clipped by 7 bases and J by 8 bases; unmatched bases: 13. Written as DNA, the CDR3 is TGTGCCAGCACCCTGGGGACTAGCGGATTCTTGTATGAGCAGTTCTTC. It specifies CASTLGTSGFLYEQFF. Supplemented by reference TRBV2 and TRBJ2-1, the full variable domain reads EPEVTQTPSHQVTQMGQEVILRCVPISNHLYFYWYRQILGQKVEFLVSFYNNEISEKSEIFDDQFSVERPDGSNFTLKIRSTKLEDSAMYFCASTLGTSGFLYEQFFGPGTRLTVL.

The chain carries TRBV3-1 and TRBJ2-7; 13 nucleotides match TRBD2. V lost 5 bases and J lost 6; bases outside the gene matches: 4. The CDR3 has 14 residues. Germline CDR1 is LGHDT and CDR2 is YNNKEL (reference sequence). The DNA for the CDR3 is TGTGCCAGCAGCTCTTGGACTAGCGGGAGCGAGCAGTACTTC. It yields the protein CASSSWTSGSEQYF.

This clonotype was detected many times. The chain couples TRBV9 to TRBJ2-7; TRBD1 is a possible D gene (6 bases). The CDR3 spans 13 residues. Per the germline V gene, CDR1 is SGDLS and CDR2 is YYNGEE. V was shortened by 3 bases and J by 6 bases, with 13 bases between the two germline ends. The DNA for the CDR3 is TGTGCCAGCAGCGACAGGGAAGGGGGCGAGCAGTACTTC. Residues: CASSDREGGEQYF. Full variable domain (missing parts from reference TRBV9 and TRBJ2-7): DSGVTQTPKHLITATGQRVTLRCSPRSGDLSVYWYQQSLDQGLQFLIQYYNGEERAKGNILERFSAQQFPDLHSELNLSSLELGDSALYFCASSDREGGEQYFGPGTRLTVT.

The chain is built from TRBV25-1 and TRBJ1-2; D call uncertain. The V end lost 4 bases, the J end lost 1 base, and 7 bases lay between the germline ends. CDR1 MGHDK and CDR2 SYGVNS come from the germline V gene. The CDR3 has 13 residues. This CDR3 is CASSGGFNYGYTF. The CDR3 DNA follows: TGTGCCAGCAGTGGGGGTTTTAACTATGGCTACACCTTC.

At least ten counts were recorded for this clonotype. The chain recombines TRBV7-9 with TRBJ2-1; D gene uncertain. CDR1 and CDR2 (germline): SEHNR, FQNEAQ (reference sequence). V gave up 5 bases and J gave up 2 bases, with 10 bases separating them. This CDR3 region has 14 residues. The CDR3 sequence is CASSHTGPYNEQFF. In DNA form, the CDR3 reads TGTGCCAGCAGCCACACGGGCCCCTACAATGAGCAGTTCTTC.

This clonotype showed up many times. The CDR3 spells CSVGLSQGGSNQPQHF. The CDR3 nucleotides are TGCAGCGTTGGTTTGTCACAGGGGGGGAGCAATCAGCCCCAGCATTTT. This rearrangement joins TRBV29-1 to TRBJ1-5; TRBD1 aligns across 8 bases. Germline loops: CDR1 SQVTM, CDR2 ANQGSEA. V shed 4 bases, J shed 1 base, and the junction held 9 bases outside the gene matches. The CDR3 spans 16 residues.

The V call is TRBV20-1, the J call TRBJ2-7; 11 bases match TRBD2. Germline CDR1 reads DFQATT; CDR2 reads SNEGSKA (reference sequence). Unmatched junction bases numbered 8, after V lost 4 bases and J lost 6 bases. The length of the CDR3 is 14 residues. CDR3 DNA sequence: TGCAGTGCTACCAATAGCGGGAGGGCCGGCGAGCAGTACTTC. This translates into CSATNSGRAGEQYF.

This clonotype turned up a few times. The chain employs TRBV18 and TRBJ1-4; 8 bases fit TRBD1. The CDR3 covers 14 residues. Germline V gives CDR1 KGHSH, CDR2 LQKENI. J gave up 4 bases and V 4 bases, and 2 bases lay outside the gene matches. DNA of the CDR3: TGTGCCAGCTCACGGGACAGGATTAATGAAAAACTGTTTTTT. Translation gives CASSRDRINEKLFF.

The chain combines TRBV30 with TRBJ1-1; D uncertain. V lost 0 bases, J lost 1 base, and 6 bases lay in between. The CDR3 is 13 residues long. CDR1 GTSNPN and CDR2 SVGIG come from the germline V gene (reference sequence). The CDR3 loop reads CAWSVQENTEAFF. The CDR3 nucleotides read TGTGCCTGGAGTGTCCAAGAGAACACTGAAGCTTTCTTT.

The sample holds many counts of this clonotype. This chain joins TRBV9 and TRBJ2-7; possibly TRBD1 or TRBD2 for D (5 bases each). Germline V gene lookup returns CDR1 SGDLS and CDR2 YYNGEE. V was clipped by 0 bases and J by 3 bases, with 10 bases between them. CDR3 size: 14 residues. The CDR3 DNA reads TGTGCCAGCAGCGTAGCCATGGGGGACTACGAGCAGTACTTC. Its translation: CASSVAMGDYEQYF.

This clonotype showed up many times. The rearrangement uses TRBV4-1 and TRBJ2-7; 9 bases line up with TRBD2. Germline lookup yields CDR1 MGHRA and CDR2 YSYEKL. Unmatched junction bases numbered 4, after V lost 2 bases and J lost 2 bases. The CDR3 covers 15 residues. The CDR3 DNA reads TGCGCCAGCAGCCAACCGACTAGCGGAGCCTACGAGCAGTACTTC. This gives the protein CASSQPTSGAYEQYF.

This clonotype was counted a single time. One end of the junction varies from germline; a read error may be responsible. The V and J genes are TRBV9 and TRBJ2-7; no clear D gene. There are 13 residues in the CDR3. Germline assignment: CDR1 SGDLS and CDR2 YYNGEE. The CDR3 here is CASSDGYSYEQYF. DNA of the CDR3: TGCGCCAGCAGCGATGGCTATTCCTACGAGCAGTACTTC. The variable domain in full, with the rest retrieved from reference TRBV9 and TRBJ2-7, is DSGVTQTPKHLITATGQRVTLRCSPRSGDLSVYWYQQSLDQGLQFLIQYYNGEERAKGNILERFSAQQFPDLHSELNLSSLELGDSALYFCASSDGYSYEQYFGPGTRLTVT.

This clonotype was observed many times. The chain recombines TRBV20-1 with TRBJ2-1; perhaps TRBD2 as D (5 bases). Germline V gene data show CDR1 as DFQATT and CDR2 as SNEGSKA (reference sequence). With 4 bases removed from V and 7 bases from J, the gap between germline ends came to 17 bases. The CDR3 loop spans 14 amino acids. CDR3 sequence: CSAIDYSVGNEQFF. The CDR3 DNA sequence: TGCAGTGCTATCGACTACTCGGTTGGGAATGAGCAGTTCTTC.

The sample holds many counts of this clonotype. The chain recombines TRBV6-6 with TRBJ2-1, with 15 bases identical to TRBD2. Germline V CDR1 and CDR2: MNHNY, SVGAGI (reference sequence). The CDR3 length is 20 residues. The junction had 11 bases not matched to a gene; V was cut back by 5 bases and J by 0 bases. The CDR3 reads CASSGDPGTSGGSSYNEQFF. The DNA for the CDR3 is TGTGCCAGCAGTGGGGATCCCGGGACTAGCGGGGGGAGCTCCTACAATGAGCAGTTCTTC.

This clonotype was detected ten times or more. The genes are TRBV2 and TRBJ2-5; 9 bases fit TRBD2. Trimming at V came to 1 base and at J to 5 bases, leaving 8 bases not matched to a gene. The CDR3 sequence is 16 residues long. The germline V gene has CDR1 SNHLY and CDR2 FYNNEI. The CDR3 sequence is CASSEGGLAGGETQYF. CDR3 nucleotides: TGTGCCAGCAGTGAAGGGGGACTAGCCGGGGGGGAGACCCAGTACTTC.

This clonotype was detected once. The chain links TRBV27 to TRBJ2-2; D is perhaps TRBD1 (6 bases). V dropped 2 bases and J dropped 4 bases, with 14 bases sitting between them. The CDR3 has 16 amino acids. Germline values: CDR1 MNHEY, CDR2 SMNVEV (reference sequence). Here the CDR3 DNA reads TGTGCCAGCAGTTTAGACGGGGACAAGGGCACCGGGGAGCTGTTTTTT. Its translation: CASSLDGDKGTGELFF.

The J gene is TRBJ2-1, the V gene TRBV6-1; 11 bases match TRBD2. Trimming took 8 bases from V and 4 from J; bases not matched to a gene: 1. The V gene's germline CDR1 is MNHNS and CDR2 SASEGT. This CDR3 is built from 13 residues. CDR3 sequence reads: CASWTSGYNEQFF. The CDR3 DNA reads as TGTGCCAGCTGGACTAGCGGGTACAATGAGCAGTTCTTC.

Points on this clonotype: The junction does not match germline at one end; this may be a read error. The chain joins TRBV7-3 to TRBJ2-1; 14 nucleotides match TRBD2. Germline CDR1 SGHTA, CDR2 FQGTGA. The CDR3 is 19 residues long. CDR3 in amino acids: CASSSMGGLAGASYDEQFF. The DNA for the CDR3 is TGTGCCAGCAGCTCAATGGGGGGACTAGCGGGAGCGTCCTACGATGAGCAATTCTTC.

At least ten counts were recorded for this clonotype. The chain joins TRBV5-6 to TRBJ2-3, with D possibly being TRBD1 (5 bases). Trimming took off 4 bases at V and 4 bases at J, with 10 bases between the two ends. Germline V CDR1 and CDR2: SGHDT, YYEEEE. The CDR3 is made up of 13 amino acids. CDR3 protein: CASSPPTADTQYF. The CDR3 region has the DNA TGTGCCAGCAGCCCTCCGACAGCAGATACGCAGTATTTT.

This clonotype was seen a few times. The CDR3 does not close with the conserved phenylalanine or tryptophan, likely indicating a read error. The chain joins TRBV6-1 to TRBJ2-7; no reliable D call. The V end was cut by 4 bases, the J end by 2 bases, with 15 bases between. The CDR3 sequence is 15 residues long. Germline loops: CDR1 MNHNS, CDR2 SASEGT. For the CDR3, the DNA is TGTGCCAGCAGTGCTCAAGCCGACGCAGCCTACGAGCAGTACCTC. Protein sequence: CASSAQADAAYEQYL.

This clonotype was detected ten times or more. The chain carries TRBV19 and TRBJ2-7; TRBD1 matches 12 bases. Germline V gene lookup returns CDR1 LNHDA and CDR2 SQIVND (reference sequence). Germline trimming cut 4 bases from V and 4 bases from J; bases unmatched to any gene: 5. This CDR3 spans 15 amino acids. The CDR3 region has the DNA TGTGCCAGTAGTACCGGGACAGGGGGCGCGTACGAGCAGTACTTC. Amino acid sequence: CASSTGTGGAYEQYF. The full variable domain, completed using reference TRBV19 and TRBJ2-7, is DGGITQSPKYLFRKEGQNVTLSCEQNLNHDAMYWYRQDPGQGLRLIYYSQIVNDFQKGDIAEGYSVSREKKESFPLTVTSAQKNPTAFYLCASSTGTGGAYEQYFGPGTRLTVT.

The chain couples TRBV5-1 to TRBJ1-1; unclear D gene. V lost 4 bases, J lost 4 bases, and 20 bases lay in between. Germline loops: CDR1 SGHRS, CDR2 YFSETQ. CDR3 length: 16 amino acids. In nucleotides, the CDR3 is TGCGCCAGCAGCCCGGGATACGATGTGTTGTTCACTGAAGCTTTCTTT. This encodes CASSPGYDVLFTEAFF.

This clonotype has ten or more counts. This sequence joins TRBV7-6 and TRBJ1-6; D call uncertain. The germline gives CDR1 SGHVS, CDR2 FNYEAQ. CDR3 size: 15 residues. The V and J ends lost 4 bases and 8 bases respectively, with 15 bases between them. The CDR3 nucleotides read TGTGCCAGCAGCTCTTGGCCGGATGATTATTCACCCCTCCACTTT. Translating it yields CASSSWPDDYSPLHF.

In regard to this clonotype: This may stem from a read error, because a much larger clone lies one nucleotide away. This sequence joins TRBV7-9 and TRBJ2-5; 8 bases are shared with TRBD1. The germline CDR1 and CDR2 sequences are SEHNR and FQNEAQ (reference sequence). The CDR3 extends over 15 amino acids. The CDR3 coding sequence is TGTGTCAGCACCCTAGGACAGGGCTTCCAAGAGACCCAGTACTTC. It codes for CVSTLGQGFQETQYF.